The present entry profiles one T cell receptor beta chain with its context. What it binds is not known. Donors uniformly comprised healthy Caucasians. The sample is drawn from a study of identical twins. Points from the study as a whole: The models gave estimates that fell short of the out-of-frame TCR alpha sharing seen in monozygotic twins.

The CDR3 sequence is 16 residues long. Trimming cost V 0 bases and J 8 bases, with 14 bases left between them. Germline lookup yields CDR1 SGHTA and CDR2 FQGNSA. A universal primer site arose from template switching, and cDNA bore unique molecular identifiers. TCRdb recomputed calls from the 5' RACE reads with MiXCR, one row per CDR3 protein. The data hold about 470,000 distinct CDR3 sequences, with roughly 26% observed a single time. In addition, the sample was reused for a study of T cells expressing NK-cell markers. From that study: Seven of the eight sequenced donors were HCMV-seropositive; one was seronegative.

Sequencing used CD4+ T cells sorted from blood. This clonotype was obtained from a woman aged 18-29 years in good health. This chain links TRBV7-2 with TRBJ1-6; D unclear. Written as DNA, the CDR3 is TGTGCCAGCAGCTTAGCGTTTGGCCCAGCGGATTCACCCCTCCACTTT. Its translation: CASSLAFGPADSPLHF.